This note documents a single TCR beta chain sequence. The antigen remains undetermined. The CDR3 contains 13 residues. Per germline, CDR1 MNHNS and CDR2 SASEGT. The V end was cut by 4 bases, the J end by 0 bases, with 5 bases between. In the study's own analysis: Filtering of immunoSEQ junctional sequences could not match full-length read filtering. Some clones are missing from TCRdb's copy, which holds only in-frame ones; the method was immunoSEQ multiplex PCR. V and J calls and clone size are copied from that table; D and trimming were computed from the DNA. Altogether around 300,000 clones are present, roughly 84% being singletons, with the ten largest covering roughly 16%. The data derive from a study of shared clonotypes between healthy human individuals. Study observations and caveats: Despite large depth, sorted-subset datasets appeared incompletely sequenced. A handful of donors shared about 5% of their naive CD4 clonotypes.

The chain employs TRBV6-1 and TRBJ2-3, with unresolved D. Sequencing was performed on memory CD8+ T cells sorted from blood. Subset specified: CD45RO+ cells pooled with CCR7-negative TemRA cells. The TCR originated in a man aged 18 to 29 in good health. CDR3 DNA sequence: TGTGCCAGCAGTGTTGTTAGCACAGATACGCAGTATTTT. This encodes CASSVVSTDTQYF.